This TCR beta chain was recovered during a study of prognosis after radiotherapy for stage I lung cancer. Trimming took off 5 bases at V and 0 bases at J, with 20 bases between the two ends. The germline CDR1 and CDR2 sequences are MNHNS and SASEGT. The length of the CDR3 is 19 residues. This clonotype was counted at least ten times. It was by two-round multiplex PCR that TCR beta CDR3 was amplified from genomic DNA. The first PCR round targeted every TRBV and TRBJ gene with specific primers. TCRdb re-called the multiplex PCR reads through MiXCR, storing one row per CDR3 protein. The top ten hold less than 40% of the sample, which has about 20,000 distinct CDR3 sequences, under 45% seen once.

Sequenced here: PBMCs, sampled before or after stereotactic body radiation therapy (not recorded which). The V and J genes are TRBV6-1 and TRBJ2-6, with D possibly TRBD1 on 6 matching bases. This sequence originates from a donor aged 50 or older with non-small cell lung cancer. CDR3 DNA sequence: TGTGCCAGCAGTAGGGGTCCACAGGGCTCCTTCTCTGGGGCCAACGTCCTGACTTTC. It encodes CASSRGPQGSFSGANVLTF.